What follows are 31 T cell receptor beta chains derived from one specimen sequenced in a study of T cells after posttransplantation cyclophosphamide. The repertoire was sequenced with immunoSEQ multiplex PCR; TCRdb's copy has only in-frame clones and lacks some. Listed for the sample are about 36,000 clones, none seen a single time. The sequenced sample consisted of PBMCs. These receptors originate from a girl between 5 and 17 years old in good health, CMV-negative, and a related stem cell transplant donor.

A few counts support this clone. This rearrangement joins TRBV4-1 to TRBJ2-2; 8 bases are shared with TRBD2. Trimming at V came to 2 bases and at J to 6 bases, leaving 11 bases not matched to a gene. CDR1 and CDR2 from the germline V gene are MGHRA and YSYEKL. The CDR3 runs 17 residues. Here the CDR3 DNA reads TGCGCCAGCAGCCAAAAAGGTCTGGGACTAGGGCCCGGGGAGCTGTTTTTT. Translated: CASSQKGLGLGPGELFF.

This clone occurred many times. The genes are TRBV19 and TRBJ1-1, with D unresolved. CDR3 length equals 11 residues. The V gene's germline CDR1 is LNHDA and CDR2 SQIVND (reference sequence). The V end lost 6 bases, the J end lost 7 bases, and 9 bases lay between the germline ends. CDR3 residues: CASSTAGEAFF. In DNA, the CDR3 is TGTGCCAGTAGCACTGCGGGTGAAGCTTTCTTT.

This clone was detected many times. The chain has TRBV27 and TRBJ1-4, with TRBD1 matching over 7 bases. The CDR3 loop spans 18 amino acids. Germline assignment: CDR1 MNHEY and CDR2 SMNVEV (reference sequence). Trimming at V came to 0 bases and at J to 2 bases, leaving 9 bases not matched to a gene. The CDR3: CASSLSTPGGRTNEKLFF. CDR3 nucleotide sequence: TGTGCCAGCAGTTTATCGACCCCAGGGGGGCGGACTAATGAAAAACTGTTTTTT.

This clone was observed at least ten times. V usage is TRBV6-1 and J usage is TRBJ1-1, with D perhaps matching TRBD1 (5 bases). Deletions cut 6 bases from V and 7 bases from J, with 9 bases between. Germline CDR1 MNHNS, CDR2 SASEGT. This CDR3 has 11 residues. The DNA for the CDR3 is TGTGCCAGCAGCAGGGAAATTGAAGCTTTCTTT. Its protein product is CASSREIEAFF.

A few counts support this clone. The V call is TRBV28, the J call TRBJ2-1; the D gene is possibly TRBD2 (5 bases). Germline lookup yields CDR1 MDHEN and CDR2 SYDVKM. CDR3 size: 14 residues. V shed 2 bases and J shed 7 bases, with 12 bases lying between them. DNA for the CDR3: TGTGCCAGCAGTTTAAGGCGGGTAGGGAATGAGCAGTTCTTC. Its protein product is CASSLRRVGNEQFF.

This clone was seen ten or more times. This sequence joins TRBV6-5 and TRBJ1-2; tentatively, D is TRBD1 (5 bases). The V gene lost 0 bases and the J gene lost 4 bases, with 15 bases spanning the gap. The CDR3 runs 16 residues. In germline, CDR1 is MNHEY, CDR2 SVGAGI. The CDR3 loop reads CASSYSGLGRPYGYTF. CDR3 sequence (DNA): TGTGCCAGCAGTTACTCGGGGTTGGGGCGGCCCTATGGCTACACCTTC.

This clone was seen repeatedly, ten times or more. The V gene is TRBV28, the J gene TRBJ1-5; D unresolved. Germline CDR1 is MDHEN and CDR2 is SYDVKM. The V end was cut by 5 bases, the J end by 3 bases, with 14 bases between. This CDR3 has 15 residues. CDR3 DNA: TGTGCCAGCAGTCCCCCCGGCGGGGTCAATCAGCCCCAGCATTTT. Amino acid sequence: CASSPPGGVNQPQHF.

The chain uses TRBV27 and TRBJ2-1; the match to TRBD2 covers 8 bases. There are 18 residues in the CDR3. The germline gives CDR1 MNHEY, CDR2 SMNVEV (reference sequence). J gave up 6 bases and V 6 bases, and 19 bases lay outside the gene matches. CDR3 coding DNA: TGTGCCAGCAGCCGCAGTCTGGGACCGGGAGGGCAATTCAATGAGCAGTTCTTC. Translated: CASSRSLGPGGQFNEQFF.

The chain has TRBV14 and TRBJ1-4; tentatively, D is TRBD1 (5 bases). The germline V gene has CDR1 SGHDN and CDR2 FVKESK. The CDR3 has 16 residues. The V and J ends lost 4 bases and 5 bases respectively, with 17 bases between them. In DNA form, the CDR3 reads TGTGCCAGCAGCCCACCCCCCACAGGAGCCAATGAAAAACTGTTTTTT. This codes for CASSPPPTGANEKLFF.

The table lists this clone with many counts. The rearrangement links TRBV5-8 to TRBJ1-5, with TRBD1 matching over 9 bases. Trimming took 2 bases from V and 5 from J; bases not matched to a gene: 20. Germline V gene sequence: CDR1 SGHTS, CDR2 YDEGEE. The CDR3 contains 20 residues. CDR3 DNA sequence: TGTGCCAGCAGCTTTCACCGTGGGCTCGGAAAACAGGGGGCATATCAGCCCCAGCATTTT. It specifies CASSFHRGLGKQGAYQPQHF.

This clone was detected ten times or more. The genes are TRBV9 and TRBJ1-1, with a possible D match to TRBD1 (6 bases). This CDR3 has 13 residues. The germline gives CDR1 SGDLS, CDR2 YYNGEE. V shed 4 bases and J shed 2 bases, with 9 bases lying between them. The CDR3 bases are TGTGCCAGCAGCTTGGGACATAACACTGAAGCTTTCTTT. It translates to CASSLGHNTEAFF.

This clone has at least ten counts. V usage is TRBV9 and J usage is TRBJ2-3; no clear D. Trimming removed 4 bases at V and 6 bases at J, with 12 bases between. Germline V gives CDR1 SGDLS, CDR2 YYNGEE. The CDR3 loop spans 13 amino acids. The DNA of the CDR3 is TGTGCCAGCAGCCCCGTGAGCAGGGATACGCAGTATTTT. It encodes CASSPVSRDTQYF. Full variable domain (missing parts from reference TRBV9 and TRBJ2-3): DSGVTQTPKHLITATGQRVTLRCSPRSGDLSVYWYQQSLDQGLQFLIQYYNGEERAKGNILERFSAQQFPDLHSELNLSSLELGDSALYFCASSPVSRDTQYFGPGTRLTVL.

This clone was observed a few times. The rearrangement uses TRBV6-6 and TRBJ1-2; 10 bases are shared with TRBD1. Trimming cost V 6 bases and J 8 bases; bases outside gene matches: 9. The CDR3 totals 14 residues. The V gene's germline CDR1 is MNHNY and CDR2 SVGAGI (reference sequence). In DNA, the CDR3 is TGTGCCAGCAGGCAGACAGGGGGCCTGAGGGGCTACACCTTC. Protein: CASRQTGGLRGYTF.

This clone has a count of ten or more. The chain employs TRBV5-1 and TRBJ2-5; D gene ambiguous. Trimming shortened V by 5 bases and J by 2 bases, and 10 bases separated the two germline ends. This CDR3 spans 13 amino acids. CDR1 and CDR2 (germline): SGHRS, YFSETQ. The CDR3, as DNA: TGCGCCAGCAGGCCAGGATTTCAAGAGACCCAGTACTTC. Translation gives CASRPGFQETQYF.

This clone has a handful of counts. The V gene is TRBV10-1, the J gene TRBJ2-1; perhaps TRBD2 as D (5 bases). V lost 0 bases, J lost 10 bases, and 13 bases lay in between. This CDR3 comprises 14 residues. The germline CDR1 and CDR2 sequences are WNHNN and SYGVQD (reference sequence). Here the CDR3 DNA reads TGCGCCAGCAGTGAGTCTGAGGAGGCCTCAGAGCAGTTCTTC. As protein: CASSESEEASEQFF.

This clone was counted at least ten times. The CDR3 loop is CASSPPTSNTEAFF. The CDR3 DNA sequence: TGTGCCAGCTCACCACCTACTTCGAACACTGAAGCTTTCTTT. The V and J genes are TRBV18 and TRBJ1-1; D remains ambiguous. V shed 0 bases and J shed 1 base, with 6 bases lying between them. The CDR3 spans 14 residues. Germline assignment: CDR1 KGHSH and CDR2 LQKENI. Full variable domain (rest looked up from reference TRBV18 and TRBJ1-1): NAGVMQNPRHLVRRRGQEARLRCSPMKGHSHVYWYRQLPEEGLKFMVYLQKENIIDESGMPKERFSAEFPKEGPSILRIQQVVRGDSAAYFCASSPPTSNTEAFFGQGTRLTVV.

In this sample, this clone turned up a few times. CDR3 DNA: TGCGCCAGCAGCCAAGAGGGACTGGGGTCCTACGAGCAGTACTTC. This encodes CASSQEGLGSYEQYF. This chain uses TRBV4-1 with TRBJ2-7; D is possibly TRBD2 (6 bases). V was clipped by 0 bases and J by 1 base, with 10 bases between them. CDR1 MGHRA and CDR2 YSYEKL come from the germline V gene. This CDR3 comprises 15 residues.

The chain has TRBV6-5 and TRBJ2-7; 8 bases match TRBD1. Germline V lookup: CDR1 MNHEY, CDR2 SVGAGI. V trimming: 4 bases; J trimming: 1 base; junction bases outside the gene matches: 3. The CDR3 runs 14 residues. CDR3 protein: CASSSTGGSYEQYF. For the CDR3, the DNA is TGTGCCAGCAGTTCTACAGGGGGATCCTACGAGCAGTACTTC.

This clone was detected ten times or more. The V gene is TRBV2, the J gene TRBJ2-7; 13 bases fit TRBD2. The V gene end was trimmed by 6 bases and the J gene end by 6 bases; junction bases not matched to a gene: 8. This CDR3 spans 15 amino acids. Germline V gene lookup returns CDR1 SNHLY and CDR2 FYNNEI. In DNA form, the CDR3 reads TGTGCCAGCAGCAATACGGGACTAGCGGGGCGCGAGCAGTACTTC. This gives the protein CASSNTGLAGREQYF.

In this sample, this clone turned up many times. The CDR3 loop reads CASSLGRGSTEAFF. The DNA of the CDR3 is TGCGCCAGCAGCTTGGGGCGGGGGAGCACTGAAGCTTTCTTT. The chain recombines TRBV5-1 with TRBJ1-1, with a possible D match to TRBD1 (5 bases). V gave up 0 bases and J gave up 4 bases, with 10 bases separating them. The CDR3 runs to 14 residues. Germline assignment: CDR1 SGHRS and CDR2 YFSETQ.

V is TRBV2 and J is TRBJ2-1, with 11 bases that match TRBD2. This CDR3 spans 15 amino acids. Looked up from germline, CDR1 is SNHLY and CDR2 is FYNNEI. V lost 5 bases to trimming and J lost 4 bases; unmatched junction nucleotides: 4. This CDR3 reads CASSPLAGVYNEQFF. DNA of the CDR3: TGTGCCAGCAGTCCACTAGCGGGAGTGTACAATGAGCAGTTCTTC.

This clone was seen at least ten times. The chain combines TRBV19 with TRBJ1-5; 9 nucleotides agree with TRBD1. Germline V lookup: CDR1 LNHDA, CDR2 SQIVND (reference sequence). The V segment lost 7 bases and the J segment 2 bases; nucleotides outside the gene matches: 3. This CDR3 spans 14 amino acids. In nucleotides, the CDR3 is TGTGCCAGTACGGGACAGGGAGGCAATCAGCCCCAGCATTTT. The encoded protein is CASTGQGGNQPQHF. The whole variable domain, remainder taken from reference TRBV19 and TRBJ1-5, is DGGITQSPKYLFRKEGQNVTLSCEQNLNHDAMYWYRQDPGQGLRLIYYSQIVNDFQKGDIAEGYSVSREKKESFPLTVTSAQKNPTAFYLCASTGQGGNQPQHFGDGTRLSIL.

This chain connects TRBV29-1 to TRBJ1-3, with D possibly being TRBD1 (6 bases). Germline CDR1 and CDR2: SQVTM and ANQGSEA. This CDR3 spans 19 amino acids. V was shortened by 0 bases and J by 0 bases, with 21 bases between the two germline ends. CDR3 nucleotide sequence: TGCAGCGTTGAAGATCCAATTGGAGACAGGTCGAGCTCTGGAAACACCATATATTTT. Protein product: CSVEDPIGDRSSSGNTIYF.

This clone was observed a handful of times. The CDR3 region is CAGHFFRTYGYTF. For the CDR3, the DNA is TGTGCCGGCCACTTTTTTAGGACATATGGCTACACCTTC. The V call is TRBV30, the J call TRBJ1-2, with D perhaps matching TRBD1 (5 bases). V lost 8 bases, J lost 5 bases, and 18 bases lay in between. The CDR3 totals 13 residues. Germline V gene data show CDR1 as GTSNPN and CDR2 as SVGIG (reference sequence).

Many counts were recorded for this clone. This chain joins TRBV4-2 and TRBJ2-7; D is possibly TRBD2 (5 bases). CDR1 is LGHNA and CDR2 is YNFKEQ in the germline V gene. The V end was cut by 3 bases, the J end by 2 bases, with 11 bases between. The CDR3 is 14 residues long. CDR3 bases: TGTGCCAGCAGCCATAAGGAGGTACCCTACGAGCAGTACTTC. Amino acid sequence: CASSHKEVPYEQYF.

This clone was observed at least ten times. The chain recombines TRBV18 with TRBJ1-1, with D uncertain. Germline CDR1 reads KGHSH; CDR2 reads LQKENI. With 3 bases removed from V and 0 bases from J, the gap between germline ends came to 14 bases. This CDR3 is 16 amino acids long. The CDR3 loop reads CASSPLTDLMNTEAFF. In nucleotides, the CDR3 is TGTGCCAGCTCACCTCTTACAGATTTGATGAACACTGAAGCTTTCTTT. Full variable domain (rest looked up from reference TRBV18 and TRBJ1-1): NAGVMQNPRHLVRRRGQEARLRCSPMKGHSHVYWYRQLPEEGLKFMVYLQKENIIDESGMPKERFSAEFPKEGPSILRIQQVVRGDSAAYFCASSPLTDLMNTEAFFGQGTRLTVV.

This clone was picked up many times. The chain carries TRBV28 and TRBJ1-5; possible D gene TRBD1, 5 bases. CDR1 is MDHEN and CDR2 is SYDVKM in the germline V gene. The CDR3 has 16 residues. Trimming stripped 6 bases from V and 2 bases from J, with 17 bases between. The CDR3 is CASRTQALGGNQPQHF. DNA for the CDR3: TGTGCCAGCAGGACACAGGCCCTGGGTGGCAATCAGCCCCAGCATTTT.

In its sample, this clone was seen a few times. The chain combines TRBV27 with TRBJ1-6, with D possibly TRBD1 on 5 matching bases. V lost 3 bases and J lost 7, with 10 bases in between. Germline values: CDR1 MNHEY, CDR2 SMNVEV (reference sequence). The CDR3 spans 14 residues. Here the CDR3 reads CASSLDILNSPLHF. CDR3 DNA: TGTGCCAGCAGTTTGGACATATTGAATTCACCCCTCCACTTT.

This clone was detected only a few times. The V gene is TRBV12-5, the J gene TRBJ2-1, with a possible D match to TRBD1 (6 bases). V lost 0 bases and J lost 6, with 9 bases in between. The CDR3 spans 14 residues. Germline-derived CDR1 and CDR2 are LGHNT and FRNRAP. Here the CDR3 reads CASGLVGAPNEQFF. DNA of the CDR3: TGTGCTAGTGGTTTGGTGGGGGCCCCCAATGAGCAGTTCTTC.

This clone was seen ten or more times. The sample has other DNA sequences that encode this CDR3 too. The J gene is TRBJ2-1, the V gene TRBV2; weak D call: TRBD2 (6 bases). Germline CDR1 reads SNHLY; CDR2 reads FYNNEI. There are 18 residues in the CDR3. Trimming pared 3 bases from V and 0 bases from J, leaving 18 bases between. The CDR3 loop reads CASSEGTRGTFSYNEQFF. The CDR3 DNA follows: TGTGCCAGCAGTGAGGGCACACGGGGGACTTTCTCCTACAATGAGCAGTTCTTC.

This clone was seen repeatedly, ten times or more. V and J are TRBV7-2 and TRBJ2-1; D is perhaps TRBD2 (6 bases). The V gene's germline CDR1 is SGHTA and CDR2 FQGNSA. V was shortened by 2 bases and J by 5 bases, with 25 bases between the two germline ends. The CDR3 length is 19 residues. CDR3 sequence reads: CASSLPILRTLGGHNEQFF. CDR3 DNA: TGTGCCAGCAGCTTACCTATACTCCGGACCTTGGGGGGACACAATGAGCAGTTCTTC. The full variable domain, in which reference TRBV7-2 and TRBJ2-1 provide the parts outside the CDR3, is GAGVSQSPSNKVTEKGKDVELRCDPISGHTALYWYRQSLGQGLEFLIYFQGNSAPDKSGLPSDRFSAERTGGSVSTLTIQRTQQEDSAVYLCASSLPILRTLGGHNEQFFGPGTRLTVL.